This T cell receptor beta chain was profiled in a study of regulatory T cells in long-lasting Graves disease (dated by TCRdb to about 2021). Background on the whole study: Patients with newly diagnosed Graves' disease had been on antithyroid drugs for under 3 months. A total of around 35 samples were covered by TCR sequencing, comprising around 13 persistent and around 20 newly diagnosed Graves' disease patients. Patients with persistent Graves' disease were compared with patients with newly diagnosed Graves' disease using TCR sequencing and RNA sequencing of peripheral blood. The study took place in China and was registered as a clinical trial.

Ten or more counts support this clonotype. The target of this receptor is not known. No per-base quality is available; no much larger clone lies one base away. Library preparation employed multiplex PCR. The instrument given in TCRdb is Illumina HiSeq 4000. To build TCR beta libraries, CDR3 regions were amplified by Arm-PCR using iRepertoire HTBI primers. Before sequencing, the PCR products went through gel purification. The authors' pipeline ran thus. Gene usage analysis of CDR3 amino acid clonotypes relied on the 60 to 65 TRBV and 14 TRBJ segments identified across samples. Filtered high-quality paired reads were merged into contigs using COPE and FqMerger. BLAST was used to align contigs to IMGT TRBV, TRBD and TRBJ reference genes, with CDR3 defined following IMGT. Any clonotype with a frequency above 0.1% was counted as a highly expanded clone. Repertoire diversity was measured by Shannon entropy, and V-J evenness by the Gini coefficient. A clonotype was considered public if more than one individual shared it. Starting from the raw public reads, TCRdb applied fastp trimming at Q25, assembled clones with MiXCR and retained in-frame beta chains. Every distinct CDR3 protein forms one entry, paired with its most common genes and DNA. The V and J calls and clone size come from TCRdb's table, not from the authors' own analysis. This sample gives 350,000 to 500,000 distinct CDR3 sequences in total; about 15% of them show up just once. The ten most abundant clones make up 17% of the sample.

This specimen's time point label, per the study, means: newly diagnosed GD, antithyroid drugs for less than 3 months. For both TCR sequencing and RNA sequencing, RNA was extracted from PBMCs in TRIzol. The diagnosis of Graves' disease was made according to American Thyroid Association guidelines. Patients were recruited from an endocrinology department in Xi'an, China. Each patient gave about 10 milliliters of peripheral blood, collected in an EDTA anticoagulant tube. PBMCs were isolated by Ficoll Paque Plus density gradient separation without further T cell sorting. An Agilent 2100 Bioanalyzer and agarose gel were used to assess RNA quality, and a NanoDrop 2000 was used to measure RNA concentration. Summary of the overall study and its limitations: Persistent patients shared more public clonotypes among themselves (around 3,000) than newly diagnosed patients did (over 950). The authors noted that the small sample size was a limitation that may lower accuracy. Compared with newly diagnosed patients, patients with persistent Graves' disease had lower TCR Shannon entropy and fewer highly expanded clones, which suggests clonal expansion. Because the primary lesion, thyroid tissue, could not be accessed, the study looked at peripheral blood alone. Sequencing and analysis were restricted to the TCR beta chain.

This sample was shared with a second study, whose subject was T cells in Graves' hyperthyroidism and ophthalmopathy. As the second study states: Stable Graves' hyperthyroidism was defined as no progression to ophthalmopathy during 18 months of follow-up. Hyperthyroidism patients were newly diagnosed, had a disease duration of under 2 months, and were aged 18 to 65 years. Exclusion was applied to patients with uncontrolled infections, other autoimmune diseases, pregnancy or lactation. Diagnoses relied on clinical symptoms, serum thyroxine and TRAb, thyroid ultrasound and orbital computed tomography. The first round of RT-PCR for the TCR CDR3 was performed with the HTBI primer set and the Qiagen OneStep RT-PCR kit. Blood samples also contained most of the expanded thyroid clonotypes (frequency above 0.001), which suggests that blood repertoires may reflect thyroid immune responses. In cross-validation, a model built on a 13 V-J signature told ophthalmopathy apart from stable hyperthyroidism with roughly 87% sensitivity and roughly 81% specificity, and in testing the same model reached 80%/75%. In validation, the model predicted progression to ophthalmopathy with over 60% sensitivity and 72% to 75% specificity, a median of 6.5 months before onset. To identify TCR V-J signatures that set the groups apart, the researchers used a discovery cohort of 100 patients, made up of roughly 40 with Graves' ophthalmopathy and some 55 with stable Graves' hyperthyroidism. Prospective prediction of ophthalmopathy was tested in an independent validation cohort consisting of 18 hyperthyroidism patients and some 17 patients who later progressed to ophthalmopathy. The 85 to 100 discovery patients were divided at random into training and test sets in a 7:3 ratio. In addition, the study compared T-cell repertoires in thyroid tissue and in blood from roughly 6 Graves' hyperthyroidism patients. After blood sampling, hyperthyroidism patients were treated with methimazole at a starting dose of 30 mg daily, and ophthalmopathy patients were treated with high-dose intravenous methylprednisolone. Libraries were constructed in a second round of multiplex PCR, after which size selection and purification were performed. Libraries were sequenced paired-end with 100 bp reads on an Illumina HiSeq2000. SOAPnuke was used to process the raw data, removing reads that contained adapters or uncalled bases, had a mean Phred below 15, or lacked an exact match to the constant primer or identifier. COPE v1.2.5 was used to merge high-quality paired reads, and clonotypes were defined as unique nucleotide sequences. MiTCR v1.1 was used to align the clonotypes against IMGT TRBV, TRBD and TRBJ reference segments. The analysis included only V-J combinations with a frequency above 0.0001, which together covered approximately 99% of the repertoires. A TCS score was defined as the ratio between F50 (clonal expansion) and ExV (chaos), using BLOSUM62-based TCRdist between CDR3 peptides within each V-J. Welch's t-statistics and random forest reduced 500 to 650 V-J features to 13, which were used in a naive Bayes classifier (R e1071). No statistical method was used to set the sample size in advance, and investigators knew the group allocation. The paper reports TCR Vbeta CDR3 sequencing of 135 peripheral blood samples: approximately 43 ophthalmopathy, under 80 hyperthyroidism and around 17 progressor patients.

The TCR comes from a woman between 45 and 65 years old with Graves disease. Donor details come from another sample of the same person, matched by shared clones. The sample was peripheral blood mononuclear cells (PBMCs), taken at new diagnosis, from a patient treated with antithyroid drugs.

The CDR3 in this case is CASRPDGHEQFF. The nucleotide sequence is TGTGCCAGCAGGCCGGACGGCCACGAGCAGTTCTTC. Here the chain combines TRBV2 and TRBJ2-1; the D gene cannot be named for sure. The germline V gene yields SNHLY for CDR1 and FYNNEI for CDR2. V sheds 6 bases and J sheds 10 bases, leaving 13 bases between their ends. Spanning cysteine to phenylalanine, the CDR3 consists of 12 amino acids. Only the CDR3 DNA stays, 36 bases, in frame from base 1.